This T cell receptor beta chain comes out of a study of blood T cell repertoires in COVID-19. At the level of the study: Acute-phase and convalescent COVID-19 samples originated in the United States, Italy and Spain.

Clones were read by immunoSEQ multiplex PCR, and TCRdb kept only the in-frame ones, dropping some. The repertoire has approximately 170,000 clones, roughly nine tenths of them found once; the top ten carry roughly 4.1%. The CDR3 runs 15 residues. Germline loops: CDR1 SGDLS, CDR2 YYNGEE. V was clipped by 3 bases and J by 7 bases; unmatched bases: 6. Sequenced sample: peripheral blood. The chain is built from TRBV9 and TRBJ2-2; 10 bases agree with TRBD1. This receptor was obtained from a woman in her 70s with acute or convalescent COVID-19. CDR3 protein: CASSGQGARGGELFF. Written as DNA, the CDR3 is TGTGCCAGCAGCGGACAGGGGGCGCGTGGCGGGGAGCTGTTTTTT.